This TCR beta chain was recorded in a study of PD-1 blockade in classical Hodgkin lymphoma. Following autologous stem cell transplantation, relapse occurred in every patient, and exposure to brentuximab vedotin varied. Profiled with immunoSEQ multiplex PCR; TCRdb holds only in-frame clones, not every one. The sample includes some 43,000 clones, around 83% of them seen just once. Trimming removed 2 bases from V and 4 bases from J, with 8 bases in between. Germline V gives CDR1 SGHTA, CDR2 FQGNSA. The CDR3 length is 14 residues. This clone was picked up one time. The V and J genes are TRBV7-2 and TRBJ2-2, with D hard to call. This sample comprised peripheral blood mononuclear cells (PBMCs), obtained before the second cycle of nivolumab. The sequence was obtained from a human donor with classical Hodgkin lymphoma. DNA of the CDR3: TGTGCCAGCAGCTTACGGGTTTTCACCGGGGAGCTGTTTTTT. This codes for CASSLRVFTGELFF.